The 21 T cell receptor beta chains below all came from one sample that was sequenced in a study of post-analysis software for immune sequencing data. Notes on the study in general: Patients showed TRBV5-6, TRBV5-1 and TRBV20-1 among 4 or 5 TRBV segments more frequent than in controls.

Their target antigens are unknown. Unique molecular identifiers had been added to the TCR beta cDNA libraries. TCRdb recomputed calls from the PCR reads with MiXCR, one row per CDR3 protein. The sample records approximately 150,000 distinct CDR3 sequences, around 28% being singletons. Sequences were obtained from blood. These receptors were obtained from a girl aged 5-17 years with multiple sclerosis.

The rearrangement joins TRBV7-8 to TRBJ1-4; no firm D call. Germline CDR1 reads SGHVS; CDR2 reads FQNEAQ. The CDR3 sequence is 15 residues long. V lost 5 bases, J lost 8 bases, and 18 bases lay in between. The CDR3 nucleotides read TGTGCCAGCAGCCGAGGGCCTTCTGGGGAAGAAAAACTGTTTTTT. The encoded protein is CASSRGPSGEEKLFF. Complete variable domain (other parts from reference TRBV7-8 and TRBJ1-4): GAGVSQSPRYKVAKRGQDVALRCDPISGHVSLFWYQQALGQGPEFLTYFQNEAQLDKSGLPSDRFFAERPEGSVSTLKIQRTQQEDSAVYLCASSRGPSGEEKLFFGSGTQLSVL.

The chain uses TRBV6-5 and TRBJ1-4; maybe TRBD1 (5 bases). The germline V gene has CDR1 MNHEY and CDR2 SVGAGI. The germline V and J ends were trimmed by 0 bases and 7 bases, with 9 bases remaining between them. The CDR3 runs to 14 residues. CDR3 region: CASSYSGAAEKLFF. The CDR3 nucleotides read TGTGCCAGCAGTTACTCAGGGGCCGCTGAAAAACTGTTTTTT.

This clonotype came up a few times. CDR3 bases: TGTGCCAGCACCAGGGGCATCGGCTATGGCTACACCTTC. The encoded protein is CASTRGIGYGYTF. The chain recombines TRBV6-6 with TRBJ1-2, with D possibly matching TRBD1 (6 bases). V dropped 7 bases and J dropped 4 bases, with 13 bases sitting between them. This CDR3 has 13 amino acids. CDR1 is MNHNY and CDR2 is SVGAGI in the germline V gene (reference sequence).

The sample holds many counts of this clonotype. V gene TRBV20-1 combines with J gene TRBJ2-4, with 11 bases matching TRBD1. This CDR3 is 14 amino acids long. Germline assignment: CDR1 DFQATT and CDR2 SNEGSKA (reference sequence). The ends lost 6 bases at V and 6 bases at J; junction bases unmatched: 7. The CDR3 protein is CSAPRDRGTNIQYF. CDR3 bases: TGCAGTGCCCCTAGGGACAGGGGGACAAACATTCAGTACTTC.

This clonotype was seen a handful of times. J is TRBJ1-1 and V is TRBV7-8; D remains ambiguous. The CDR3 is 14 amino acids. V dropped 7 bases and J dropped 0 bases, with 12 bases sitting between them. CDR1 SGHVS and CDR2 FQNEAQ come from the germline V gene. The CDR3 region is CASTPPGMNTEAFF. The CDR3 DNA is TGTGCCAGCACCCCCCCGGGGATGAACACTGAAGCTTTCTTT.

The chain combines TRBV20-1 with TRBJ1-2, with D perhaps matching TRBD1 (5 bases). The CDR3 has 12 amino acids. CDR1 DFQATT and CDR2 SNEGSKA come from the germline V gene (reference sequence). The CDR3 sequence: CRVKLGAEGYTF. The CDR3 bases are TGCAGGGTCAAGCTAGGGGCGGAGGGCTACACCTTC.

The V and J genes are TRBV6-6 and TRBJ1-5; 8 bases agree with TRBD1. CDR1 MNHNY and CDR2 SVGAGI come from the germline V gene (reference sequence). Trimming removed 4 bases from V and 3 bases from J; junction bases left unmatched: 5. The CDR3 length is 15 residues. In DNA form, the CDR3 reads TGTGCCAGCAGTTCGGCAGGGGGCCTCAATCAGCCCCAGCATTTT. This translates into CASSSAGGLNQPQHF.

The V call is TRBV12-3 or TRBV12-4, the J call TRBJ2-4, with D unresolved. The DNA matches TRBJ2-7 better at its end, which makes the J call doubtful. CDR3 length: 16 amino acids. This chain's CDR3 is CASSSKYKFLNYEQYF. The CDR3 nucleotides are TGTGCCAGCAGTTCCAAGTACAAGTTTCTGAATTACGAGCAGTACTTC.

This clonotype was seen only once. Since a much larger clone is just one base distant, this may be a read error. The V call is TRBV6-1, the J call TRBJ2-5, with 9 positions matching TRBD2. From germline, CDR1 is MNHNS and CDR2 SASEGT. CDR3 size: 13 residues. DNA for the CDR3: TGTGCCAGCAGGGGACTAGCTGAAGAGATCCAGTACTTC. Translating it yields CASRGLAEEIQYF.

As regards this clonotype: A much larger clone lies one base from this, so it may be a read error. This sequence joins TRBV12-3 or TRBV12-4 and TRBJ2-3, with D perhaps TRBD1 (6 bases). The V end lost 7 bases, the J end lost 2 bases, and 13 bases lay between the germline ends. This CDR3 contains 14 residues. The CDR3 loop reads CASIGTSYTDTQYF. The CDR3 DNA follows: TGTGCCAGCATCGGGACAAGCTACACAGATACGCAGTATTTT.

As for this clonotype: As the CDR3 is not closed by the conserved phenylalanine or tryptophan, this likely results from a read error. No DNA is shown, since the ends of the CDR3 on it are uncertain; the CDR3 is the one TCRdb lists. The rearrangement links TRBV29-1 to TRBJ1-1; no check of the table's D call, TRBD1, against the DNA was made. The CDR3 totals 13 residues, both ends included. CDR1 is SQVTM, CDR2 ANQGSEA, per germline. CDR3 sequence: CSVADRGSTEALC.

Details on this clonotype: A much larger clone lies one base from this, so it may be a read error. CDR3 region: CASSQEGRGSEQYF. DNA of the CDR3: TGCGCCAGCAGCCAAGAGGGACGGGGATCCGAGCAGTACTTC. The chain uses TRBV4-1 and TRBJ2-7; D might be TRBD1 or TRBD2, each matching 5 bases. V was cut by 0 bases and J by 6 bases, with 12 bases left in between. Looked up from germline, CDR1 is MGHRA and CDR2 is YSYEKL. This CDR3 is built from 14 residues.

Of note for this clonotype: This may be a read error, as it is one base from a much larger clone. This sequence joins TRBV20-1 and TRBJ2-1, with D possibly being TRBD2 (5 bases). The J call may be in error: the DNA end matches TRBJ2-7 better. This CDR3 has 16 residues. Germline assignment: CDR1 DFQATT and CDR2 SNEGSKA (reference sequence). CDR3 amino acids: CSARDLASSSYNEQYF. CDR3 DNA: TGCAGTGCTAGAGATTTGGCTAGCAGCTCCTACAATGAGCAGTACTTC.

A remark on this clonotype: At one of its ends the junction is not consistent with the germline gene, which may arise from a read error. This sequence joins TRBV20-1 and TRBJ2-7; D is perhaps TRBD2 (5 bases). The CDR3 is 14 amino acids. CDR1 and CDR2 (germline): DFQATT, SNEGSKA (reference sequence). The CDR3 loop is CSARDPSGSYGQYF. The DNA of the CDR3 is TGCAGTGCTAGAGATCCCAGCGGATCCTACGGGCAGTACTTC.

This clonotype was counted ten times or more. The chain uses TRBV29-1 and TRBJ2-1; D unresolved. The CDR3 spans 9 residues. Germline V gene data show CDR1 as SQVTM and CDR2 as ANQGSEA. V lost 3 bases, J lost 15 bases, and 9 bases lay in between. The CDR3 loop reads CSVERSLFF. CDR3 DNA sequence: TGCAGCGTTGAGCGCTCTTTGTTCTTC.

The genes are TRBV28 and TRBJ2-5; D may be TRBD2 (5 bases). Germline CDR1 reads MDHEN; CDR2 reads SYDVKM. V dropped 8 bases and J dropped 5 bases, with 21 bases sitting between them. CDR3 size: 15 residues. The CDR3 nucleotides are TGTGCCAGCGGTCCATCCGGCATTTGGGAGGAGACCCAGTACTTC. This codes for CASGPSGIWEETQYF. Drawing the rest from reference TRBV28 and TRBJ2-5, the complete variable domain is DVKVTQSSRYLVKRTGEKVFLECVQDMDHENMFWYRQDPGLGLRLIYFSYDVKMKEKGDIPEGYSVSREKKERFSLILESASTNQTSMYLCASGPSGIWEETQYFGPGTRLLVL.

This clonotype has only one observation. Possible read error: a much larger clone is one base away. This chain uses TRBV5-1 with TRBJ2-3; D possibly matches TRBD1 or TRBD2 (5 bases each). The CDR3 contains 15 residues. The germline V gene has CDR1 SGHRS and CDR2 YFSETQ. The CDR3 nucleotides read TGCGCCGGCAGCTTGGCCGGGGACCCGACGGATATGCAGTATTTT. This gives the protein CAGSLAGDPTDMQYF.

Of note for this clonotype: This may be a read error: a much more frequent sequence differs by one nucleotide. This sequence joins TRBV10-3 and TRBJ2-1, with TRBD1 as a possible D gene (6 bases). Germline CDR1 reads ENHRY; CDR2 reads SYGVKD. This CDR3 spans 13 amino acids. CDR3 DNA: TGTACCATCAGCGGACAGCTCTACAATGAGCAGTTCTTC. Amino acid sequence: CTISGQLYNEQFF.

The rearrangement joins TRBV4-1 to TRBJ2-7; D unresolved. With 6 bases removed from V and 2 bases from J, the gap between germline ends came to 17 bases. CDR1 is MGHRA, CDR2 YSYEKL, per germline. The CDR3 is 15 residues long. The CDR3 protein is CASRPDPDLTYEQYF. CDR3 bases: TGCGCCAGCAGACCTGACCCAGATCTAACCTACGAGCAGTACTTC.

This clonotype was observed many times. The chain recombines TRBV21-1 with TRBJ2-7; the DNA was not compared with TRBD2, the D call given in the table. TRBV21-1 corresponds to a pseudogene. The CDR3 length is 15 residues. CDR3 nucleotides: TGTGCCAGCAGCAAAATCGGACCTCCCTCCTACGAGCAGTACTTC. This translates into CASSKIGPPSYEQYF.

V usage is TRBV5-1 and J usage is TRBJ1-1, with a possible D match to TRBD1 (5 bases). The CDR3 sequence is 15 residues long. From germline, CDR1 is SGHRS and CDR2 YFSETQ. V lost 3 bases, J lost 6 bases, and 18 bases lay in between. The CDR3 nucleotides read TGCGCCAGCAGCTCGTCTTACAGGCTTGGGGCTGAAGCTTTCTTT. Encoded protein: CASSSSYRLGAEAFF.